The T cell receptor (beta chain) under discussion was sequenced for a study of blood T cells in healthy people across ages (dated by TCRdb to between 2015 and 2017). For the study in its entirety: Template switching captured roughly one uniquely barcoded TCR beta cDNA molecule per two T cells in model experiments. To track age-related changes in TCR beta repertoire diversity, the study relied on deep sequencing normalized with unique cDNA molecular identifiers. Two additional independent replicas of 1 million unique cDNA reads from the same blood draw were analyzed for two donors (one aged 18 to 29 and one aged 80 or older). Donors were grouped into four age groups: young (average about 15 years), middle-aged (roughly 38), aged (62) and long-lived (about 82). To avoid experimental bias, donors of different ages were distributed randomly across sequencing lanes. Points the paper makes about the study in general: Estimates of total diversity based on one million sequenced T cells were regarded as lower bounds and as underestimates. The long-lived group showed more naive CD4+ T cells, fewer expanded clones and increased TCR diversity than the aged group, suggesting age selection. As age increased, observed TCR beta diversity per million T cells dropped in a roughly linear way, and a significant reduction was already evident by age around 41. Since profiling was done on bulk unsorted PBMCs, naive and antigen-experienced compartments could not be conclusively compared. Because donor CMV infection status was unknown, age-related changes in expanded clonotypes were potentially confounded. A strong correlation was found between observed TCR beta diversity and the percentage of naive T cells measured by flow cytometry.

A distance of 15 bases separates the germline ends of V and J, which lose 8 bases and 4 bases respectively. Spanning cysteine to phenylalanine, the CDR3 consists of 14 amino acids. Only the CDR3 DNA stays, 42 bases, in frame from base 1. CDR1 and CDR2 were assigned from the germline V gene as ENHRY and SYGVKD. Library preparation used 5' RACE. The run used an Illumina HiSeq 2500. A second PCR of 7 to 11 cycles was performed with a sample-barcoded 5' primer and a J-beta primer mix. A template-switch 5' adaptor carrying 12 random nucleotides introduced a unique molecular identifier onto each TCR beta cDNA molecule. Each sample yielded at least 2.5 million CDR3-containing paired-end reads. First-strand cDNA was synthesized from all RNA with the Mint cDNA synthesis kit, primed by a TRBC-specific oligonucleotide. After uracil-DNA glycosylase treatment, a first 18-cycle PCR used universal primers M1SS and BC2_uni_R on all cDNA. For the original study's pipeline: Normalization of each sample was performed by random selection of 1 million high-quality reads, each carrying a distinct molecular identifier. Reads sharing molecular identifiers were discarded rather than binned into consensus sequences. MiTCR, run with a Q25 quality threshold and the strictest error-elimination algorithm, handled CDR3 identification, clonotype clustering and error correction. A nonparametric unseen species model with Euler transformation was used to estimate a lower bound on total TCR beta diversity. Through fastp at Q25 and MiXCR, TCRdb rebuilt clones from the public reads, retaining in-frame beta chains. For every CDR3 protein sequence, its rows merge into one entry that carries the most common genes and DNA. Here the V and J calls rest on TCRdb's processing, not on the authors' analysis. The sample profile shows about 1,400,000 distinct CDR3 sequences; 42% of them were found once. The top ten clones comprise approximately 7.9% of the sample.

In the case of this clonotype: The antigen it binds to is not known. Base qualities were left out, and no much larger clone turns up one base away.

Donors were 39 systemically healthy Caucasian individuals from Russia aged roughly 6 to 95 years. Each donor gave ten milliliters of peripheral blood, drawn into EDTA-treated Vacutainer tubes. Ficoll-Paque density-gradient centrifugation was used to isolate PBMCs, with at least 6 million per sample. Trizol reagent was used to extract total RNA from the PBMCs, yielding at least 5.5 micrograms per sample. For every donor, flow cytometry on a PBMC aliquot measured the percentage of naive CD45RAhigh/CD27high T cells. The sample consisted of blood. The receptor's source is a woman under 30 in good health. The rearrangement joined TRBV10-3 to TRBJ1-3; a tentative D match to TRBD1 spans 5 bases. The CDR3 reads CAIREGDKGNTIYF. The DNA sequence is TGTGCCATCCGGGAAGGGGATAAGGGAAACACCATATATTTT.